This T cell receptor (beta chain) is from a study of blood T cell repertoires in COVID-19 (dated by TCRdb to the early 2020s). Regarding the study in general: Collaborator samples came from the United States, Italy and Spain and covered acute and convalescent phases of COVID-19. Deeply sampled blood TCRbeta repertoires from subjects exposed to, actively infected with, or recovered from COVID-19 were included in the dataset. A de-identified subject ID, COVID-19 status, age in years and sex were almost always included in the sample metadata. Where available, HLA class I and class II types were obtained from metadata supplied by the sample provider rather than from assay-based typing. The samples were drawn from the first 160 participants of the ongoing ImmuneRACE study and from under 1,500 subjects provided by 6 global collaborators. A freely available public database, intended as a resource for researchers studying the immune response to SARS-CoV-2, is where the repertoires were released. The material from the prospective study consisted of cDNA or gDNA derived from T cells, B-cell-depleted T cells, or PBMCs. Broader findings and caveats from the paper: How much clinical and demographic metadata was included differed by source and by participant, and the metadata was provided uncurated.

The V and J ends are trimmed by 6 bases and 7 bases, leaving 12 bases between them. The CDR3, cysteine through phenylalanine, is 12 amino acids long. Of all the DNA, just the CDR3 is kept, 36 bases in frame from base 1. CDR1 and CDR2 were assigned from the germline V gene (reference sequence) as PRHDT and FYEKMQ. In the case of this clone: There is no known antigen for this receptor. No clone much larger than this one lies a single base away; base qualities are absent.

Participants in the prospective study were enrolled through a virtual design, were aged roughly 18 to 100 years, and lived in some 24 United States geographic areas. To assign participants to cohorts, the prospective study relied on clinical history that participants themselves reported in a screening survey and a study questionnaire. Exposed participants had been in contact with someone with a PCR-confirmed or clinician-diagnosed COVID-19 case within 2 weeks of study entry. Each participant in the prospective study had whole blood, serum and a nasopharyngeal or oropharyngeal swab collected by mobile phlebotomists. Additional blood draws and questionnaires over an approximately two-month period could optionally be provided by prospective study participants. Before DNA extraction, prospective study blood samples were shipped either frozen or at room temperature. The immunoSEQ Assay, a bias-controlled multiplex PCR, was used to amplify TCRbeta CDR3 regions from genomic DNA. Turning to the authors' computational methods: The number of nucleated cells in each sample was estimated by amplification of reference gene primers within the assay. To quantify the absolute abundance of each unique TCRbeta CDR3 rearrangement, sequence reads were collapsed and filtered. For each sample, productive Simpson clonality was calculated by taking the square root of Simpson's diversity index across productive rearrangements. This immuneACCESS table, as held by TCRdb, lists in-frame sequences with V and J called but not all clones. Of the missing ones, under half trace to an unresolved V gene in checked studies; the others have no known cause. V and J calls and clone size are given by that table; D and trimming were obtained from the DNA. The sample contains 120,000 to 150,000 clones, more than 80% of them found a single time. The ten largest clones represent 1.5% to 2% of the sample.

The clonotype was recovered from a woman younger than 30 who had been exposed to COVID-19. This receptor chain uses TRBV13 and TRBJ2-5; TRBD2 could be the D gene, as 6 bases match. Material for sequencing was PBMCs or T cells enriched from blood (not recorded which). The CDR3 in this case is CASSEVGGTQYF. The DNA is TGTGCCAGCAGTGAAGTCGGGGGGACCCAGTACTTC.